This T cell receptor (beta chain) originates from a study of T cell responses to AZD1222 COVID-19 vaccine. The germline V gene has CDR1 SEHNR and CDR2 FQNEAQ (reference sequence). This CDR3 has 11 residues. V lost 0 bases to trimming and J lost 7 bases, with 3 bases between them. Here immunoSEQ multiplex PCR was the method, and the copy in TCRdb shows in-frame clones only, minus some. The data show 100,000 to 150,000 clones, 75% to 90% seen once. This chain connects TRBV7-9 to TRBJ1-2; the D is unclear. This specimen consisted of peripheral blood, obtained on day 0 of AZD1222 vaccination. The sequence came from an adult in good health. For the CDR3, the DNA is TGTGCCAGCAGCTTAGCGACTGGCTACACCTTC. Translation gives CASSLATGYTF.